This T cell receptor beta chain derives from a study of identical twins. This CDR3 spans 15 amino acids. CDR1 is MNHEY and CDR2 is SVGEGT in the germline V gene. Losses at the gene ends were 4 bases for V and 6 bases for J; bases not matched to a gene: 7. This clonotype was observed many times. TCRdb reprocessed the 5' RACE reads with MiXCR, giving one entry per CDR3 protein. This sample has 700,000 to 950,000 distinct CDR3 sequences, with 12% found just once. The same sample was also studied in work on yellow fever vaccine responses in identical twins.

Sample: PBMCs. The source of this sequence is a woman younger than 30 in good health. The chain carries TRBV6-2 or TRBV6-3 and TRBJ2-3; TRBD2 matches at 10 bases. The CDR3 loop reads CASSSLAGYLDTQYF. DNA of the CDR3: TGTGCCAGCAGTTCACTAGCGGGGTATTTGGATACGCAGTATTTT.